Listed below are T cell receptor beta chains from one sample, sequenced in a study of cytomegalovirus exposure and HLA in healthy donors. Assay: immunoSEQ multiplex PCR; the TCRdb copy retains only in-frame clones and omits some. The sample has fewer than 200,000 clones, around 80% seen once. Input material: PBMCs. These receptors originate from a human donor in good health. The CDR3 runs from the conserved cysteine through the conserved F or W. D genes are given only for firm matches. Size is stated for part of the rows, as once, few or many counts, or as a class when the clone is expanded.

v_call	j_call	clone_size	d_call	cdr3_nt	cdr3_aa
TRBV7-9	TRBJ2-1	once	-	TGTGCCAGCAGGAGGGGGGGCTCCTACAATGAGCAGTTCTTC	CASRRGGSYNEQFF
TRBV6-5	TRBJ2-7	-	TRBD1	TGTGCCAGCAGCCGGGACAGCATCTACGAGCAGTACTTC	CASSRDSIYEQYF
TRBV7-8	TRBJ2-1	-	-	TGTGCCAGCAGCTCGGAGTACAATGAGCAGTTCTTC	CASSSEYNEQFF
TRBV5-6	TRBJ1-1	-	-	TGTGCCAGCAGCTTGGGCGCGAACACTGAAGCTTTCTTT	CASSLGANTEAFF
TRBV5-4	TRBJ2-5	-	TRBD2	TGTGCCAGTGGGGAGGGGTTGGAGACCCAGTACTTC	CASGEGLETQYF
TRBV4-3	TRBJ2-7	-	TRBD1	TGCGCCAGCAGCCAAGTGCCGGGACAGCGTACCTACGAGCAGTACTTC	CASSQVPGQRTYEQYF
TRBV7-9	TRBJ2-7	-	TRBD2	TGTGCCAGCAGACATGGAAGCGGGGGCTCCTACGAGCAGTACTTC	CASRHGSGGSYEQYF
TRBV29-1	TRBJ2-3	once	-	TGCAGCGTTGCAGCCCTTTTAGGGGCCACAGATACGCAGTATTTT	CSVAALLGATDTQYF
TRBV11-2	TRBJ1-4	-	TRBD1	TGTGCCAGCAGCTTAGTCGGTGGGACAGGCGAAAAACTGTTTTTT	CASSLVGGTGEKLFF
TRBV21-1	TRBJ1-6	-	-	TGTGCCAGCAGCTACAATAGGAGCGGAGGATTCTCCTATAATTCACCCCTCCACTTT	CASSYNRSGGFSYNSPLHF
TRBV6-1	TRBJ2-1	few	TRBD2	TGTGCCAGCAGTGGAGGACTAGCGGGGGGAACCGGCTACAATGAGCAGTTCTTC	CASSGGLAGGTGYNEQFF
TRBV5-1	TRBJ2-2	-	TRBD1	TGCGCCAGCAGCTTGGTGTTGCCAGGGGGCGCAGGCGGGGAGCTGTTTTTT	CASSLVLPGGAGGELFF
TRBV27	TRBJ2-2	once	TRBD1	TGTGCCAGCAGCCGGGACAGGGGAGGGTCCGGGGAGCTGTTTTTT	CASSRDRGGSGELFF
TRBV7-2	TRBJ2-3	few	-	TGTGCCAGCAGCTTAGGGGCTAGCGCAGATACGCAGTATTTT	CASSLGASADTQYF
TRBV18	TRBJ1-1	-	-	TGTGCCAGCTCTACACAGGGGAACACTGAAGCTTTCTTT	CASSTQGNTEAFF